The entry below describes one T cell receptor beta chain. Its target is unknown. The method was immunoSEQ multiplex PCR; TCRdb's version includes in-frame clones alone and lacks a portion of them. The sample lists more than 35,000 clones, more than 75% seen once, with about 5% in the top ten. These data are taken from a study of chemoradiotherapy in HPV16-positive cancers. Study at large: Candidate HPV-specific clones and shared TCR motifs came from two HPV16-positive patients. Study conclusions and caveats: Only two HPV16-positive patients supplied the functional HPV-specificity definition. HPV-responsive T-cell expansion during chemoradiotherapy was linked to improved recurrence-free survival in HPV16-positive patients. Candidate HPV-specific clones and E7-related TCR motifs grew in tumor during treatment.

V was clipped by 1 base and J by 3 bases, with 10 bases between them. The CDR3 covers 15 residues. Germline V gives CDR1 MNHNS, CDR2 SASEGT. The chain links TRBV6-1 to TRBJ1-5; D gene unclear. The TCR sequence derives from a human donor with HPV-associated anogenital cancer. The source was blood, collected from a patient who underwent chemoradiotherapy. This CDR3 is CASSEEGRVNQPQHF. The CDR3 DNA reads as TGTGCCAGCAGTGAAGAGGGCCGGGTCAATCAGCCCCAGCATTTT.